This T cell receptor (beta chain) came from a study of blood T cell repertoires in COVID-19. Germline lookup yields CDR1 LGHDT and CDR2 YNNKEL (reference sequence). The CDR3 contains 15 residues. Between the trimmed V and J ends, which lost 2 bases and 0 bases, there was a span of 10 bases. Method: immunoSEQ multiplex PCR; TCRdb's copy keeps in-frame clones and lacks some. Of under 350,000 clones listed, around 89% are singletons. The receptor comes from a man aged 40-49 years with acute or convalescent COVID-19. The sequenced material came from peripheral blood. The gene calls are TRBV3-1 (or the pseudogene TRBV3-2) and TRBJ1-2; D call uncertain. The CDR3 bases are TGTGCCAGCAGCCAACGCACAAGATCTAACTATGGCTACACCTTC. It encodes CASSQRTRSNYGYTF.